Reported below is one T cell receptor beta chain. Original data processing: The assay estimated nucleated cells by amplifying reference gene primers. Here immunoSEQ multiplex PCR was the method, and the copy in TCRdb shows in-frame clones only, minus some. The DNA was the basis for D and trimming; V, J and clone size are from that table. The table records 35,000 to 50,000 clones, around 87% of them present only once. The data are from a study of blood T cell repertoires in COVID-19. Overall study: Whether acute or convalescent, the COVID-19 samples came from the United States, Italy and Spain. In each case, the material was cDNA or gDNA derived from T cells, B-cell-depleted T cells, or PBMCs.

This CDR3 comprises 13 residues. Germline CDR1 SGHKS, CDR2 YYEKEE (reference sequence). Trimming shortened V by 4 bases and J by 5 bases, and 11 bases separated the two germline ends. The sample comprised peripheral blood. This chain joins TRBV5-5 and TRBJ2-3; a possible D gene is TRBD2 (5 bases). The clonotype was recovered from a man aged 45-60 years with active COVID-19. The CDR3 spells CASSVFAGDTQYF. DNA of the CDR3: TGTGCCAGCAGCGTCTTTGCGGGAGATACGCAGTATTTT.